Listed below are T cell receptor beta chains from one sample, sequenced in a study of blood T cell repertoires in COVID-19. Repertoires were generated with immunoSEQ multiplex PCR, while TCRdb's copy carries only in-frame clones and drops some. The sample includes 300,000 to 400,000 clones, 88% of them seen just once. The sample taken for sequencing was peripheral blood. The receptors shown here come from a woman in her 70s with COVID-19, enrolled during active disease. Both conserved end residues are part of each CDR3. The D gene is left open where the match is weak. Expanded clones get a size class; other rows say once, few or many, or leave the size out.

d_call	clone_size	v_call	j_call	cdr3_aa	cdr3_nt
NA	NA	TRBV28	TRBJ2-7	CASSFSGTLTYEQYF	TGTGCCAGCAGTTTTTCCGGGACTCTCACCTACGAGCAGTACTTC
NA	NA	TRBV7-2	TRBJ1-3	CASQRNREGGNTIYF	TGTGCCAGCCAGAGGAACAGGGAAGGTGGAAACACCATATATTTT
NA	NA	TRBV5-8	TRBJ1-4	CASSLREADEKLFF	TGTGCCAGCAGCTTGAGGGAAGCGGATGAAAAACTGTTTTTT
TRBD1	NA	TRBV7-8	TRBJ1-2	CASSSDRVERYGYTF	TGTGCCAGCAGCTCAGACAGGGTCGAACGGTATGGCTACACCTTC
NA	NA	TRBV19	TRBJ1-5	CASSIVGSSGPQHF	TGTGCCAGTAGTATAGTTGGATCCTCAGGGCCCCAGCATTTT
NA	NA	TRBV12-3/TRBV12-4	TRBJ1-5	CASSFGGDQPQHF	TGTGCCAGCAGTTTTGGCGGTGATCAGCCCCAGCATTTT
NA	few	TRBV7-6	TRBJ2-3	CASSPPGGTQYF	TGTGCCAGCAGCCCCCCAGGAGGAACGCAGTATTTT
TRBD2	NA	TRBV5-1	TRBJ2-3	CASSLTSGGADTQYF	TGCGCCAGCAGCTTGACTAGCGGGGGGGCAGATACGCAGTATTTT
NA	NA	TRBV11-2	TRBJ2-2	CASSLDWVKGTGELFF	TGTGCCAGCAGCTTAGATTGGGTAAAGGGGACCGGGGAGCTGTTTTTT
NA	once	TRBV21-1	TRBJ1-5	CASSKSYRGLRNQPQHF	TGTGCCAGCAGCAAAAGTTATCGGGGTTTACGCAATCAGCCCCAGCATTTT
NA	NA	TRBV6-6	TRBJ2-5	CASSLGLARVGETQYF	TGTGCCAGCAGTCTTGGCCTAGCACGGGTTGGAGAGACCCAGTACTTC
NA	once	TRBV4-3	TRBJ2-5	CASSQDLTKSGAQYF	TGCGCCAGCAGCCAAGATCTGACCAAATCGGGGGCCCAGTACTTC
NA	once	TRBV10-1	TRBJ2-3	CASSEPGLADTQYF	TGCGCCAGCAGTGAGCCGGGTTTGGCAGATACGCAGTATTTT
TRBD1	few	TRBV7-2	TRBJ1-5	CASSPMGQGLGQPQHF	TGTGCCAGCAGCCCCATGGGACAGGGATTGGGACAGCCCCAGCATTTT
NA	NA	TRBV12-1	TRBJ1-2	CASRPKEKLNYGYTF	TGTGCCAGCAGACCTAAGGAGAAATTAAACTATGGCTACACCTTC
TRBD1	few	TRBV7-2	TRBJ2-7	CASSPRDRTREQYF	TGTGCCAGCAGCCCGCGGGACAGGACCCGCGAGCAGTACTTC
NA	NA	TRBV19	TRBJ1-2	CASSILTPYGYTF	TGTGCCAGTAGTATTTTGACACCCTATGGCTACACCTTC
TRBD1	once	TRBV28	TRBJ1-2	CASNPTGINYGYTF	TGTGCCAGCAACCCGACAGGGATCAACTATGGCTACACCTTC
TRBD1	NA	TRBV19	TRBJ1-2	CASSRIMGRGENYGYTF	TGTGCCAGTAGCCGGATAATGGGCAGGGGGGAGAACTATGGCTACACCTTC
NA	NA	TRBV24-1	TRBJ1-2	CATSEAGASNYGYTF	TGTGCCACCAGTGAAGCAGGCGCCTCAAACTATGGCTACACCTTC
NA	NA	TRBV4-1	TRBJ1-2	CASSRAQRDGYGYTF	TGCGCCAGCAGCCGGGCACAGAGGGATGGCTATGGCTACACCTTC
NA	few	TRBV2	TRBJ1-5	CASSQGFSGQPQHF	TGTGCCAGCAGTCAGGGGTTTTCCGGGCAGCCCCAGCATTTT
TRBD1	NA	TRBV19	TRBJ1-2	CASSTGTGGFYGYTF	TGTGCCAGTAGTACGGGGACAGGGGGCTTCTATGGCTACACCTTC
NA	once	TRBV5-1	TRBJ2-7	CASSEGGAYEQYF	TGCGCCAGCTCCGAGGGGGGGGCCTACGAGCAGTACTTC
NA	NA	TRBV19	TRBJ2-3	CASSPAHTSTDTQYF	TGTGCCAGTAGCCCCGCCCATACTAGCACAGATACGCAGTATTTT
TRBD1	once	TRBV27	TRBJ1-2	CASRTGGNGYTF	TGTGCCAGCCGGACAGGGGGAAATGGCTACACCTTC
NA	NA	TRBV7-9	TRBJ2-7	CASSWRPPYEQYF	TGTGCCAGCAGCTGGCGGCCCCCCTACGAGCAGTACTTC
NA	NA	TRBV19	TRBJ1-2	CASSDRNYGYTF	TGTGCCAGTAGTGACAGGAACTATGGCTACACCTTC
NA	NA	TRBV4-3	TRBJ1-3	CASSPFSGNTIYF	TGCGCCAGCAGCCCCTTTTCTGGAAACACCATATATTTT
NA	once	TRBV2	TRBJ1-2	CASVAGIEGYTF	TGTGCCAGCGTGGCGGGGATTGAGGGCTACACCTTC
TRBD1	NA	TRBV5-1	TRBJ1-2	CASSLGGGNDYGYTF	TGCGCCAGCAGCTTGGGAGGGGGCAACGACTATGGCTACACCTTC
NA	NA	TRBV9	TRBJ1-2	CASSVGRGYGYTF	TGTGCCAGCAGCGTAGGCAGGGGCTATGGCTACACCTTC
NA	NA	TRBV12-5	TRBJ1-6	CASGTYGSPLHF	TGTGCTAGTGGTACCTATGGTTCACCCCTCCACTTT